Reported below is one T cell receptor beta chain. Antigen specificity is unknown. The sample comes from a study of OX40 agonist ivuxolimab in advanced cancers. Across the whole study: Dose-escalation subjects each had hepatocellular carcinoma, melanoma, renal cell or head and neck cancer. General study points: Average numbers of expanded clones were greater in CD8+ T cells than in CD4+.

Generated by immunoSEQ multiplex PCR, the TCRdb table keeps only in-frame clones and is missing some. This table has 40,000 to 45,000 clones, 70% to 90% appearing once. The CDR3 spans 15 residues. J was trimmed by 0 bases and V by 5 bases; bases with no gene match: 4. Germline CDR1 and CDR2: MNHEY and SMNVEV (reference sequence). This rearrangement joins TRBV27 to TRBJ2-5; TRBD1 matches at 9 bases. The sample here was CD4+ or CD8+ T cells sorted from blood, taken in a trial of the OX40 agonist ivuxolimab. This receptor was identified in an adult with an advanced solid tumor such as melanoma, head and neck, liver or kidney cancer. In nucleotides, the CDR3 is TGTGCCAGCAGTCAGACAGGGGGGTACCAAGAGACCCAGTACTTC. Translation gives CASSQTGGYQETQYF.